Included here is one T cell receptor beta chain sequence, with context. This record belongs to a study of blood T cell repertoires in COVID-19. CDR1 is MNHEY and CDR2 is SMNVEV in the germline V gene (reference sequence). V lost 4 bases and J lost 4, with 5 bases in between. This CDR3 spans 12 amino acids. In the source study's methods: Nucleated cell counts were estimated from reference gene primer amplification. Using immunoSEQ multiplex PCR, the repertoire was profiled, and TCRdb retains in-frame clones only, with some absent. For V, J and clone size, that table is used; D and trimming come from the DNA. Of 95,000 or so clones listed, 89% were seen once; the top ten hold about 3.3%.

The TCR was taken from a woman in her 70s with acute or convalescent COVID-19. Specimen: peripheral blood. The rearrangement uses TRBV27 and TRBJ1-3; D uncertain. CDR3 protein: CASSSPGNTIYF. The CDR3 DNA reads TGTGCCAGCAGTTCCCCGGGAAACACCATATATTTT.